A single sample gave rise to the 30 T cell receptor beta chains below, sequenced in a study of blood T cell repertoires in COVID-19. The table came from immunoSEQ multiplex PCR; TCRdb's copy has only in-frame clones and leaves some out. The table lists hundreds of thousands of clones, about nine tenths of them singletons, with roughly 1.4% in the top ten. The specimen sequenced was peripheral blood. The receptors shown here come from a woman in her thirties with active or convalescent COVID-19.

The rearrangement joins TRBV2 to TRBJ1-1, with 7 bases lining up with TRBD1. Trimming at V came to 3 bases and at J to 0 bases, leaving 4 bases not matched to a gene. This CDR3 region has 15 residues. Germline CDR1 and CDR2: SNHLY and FYNNEI. CDR3 sequence reads: CASSDGTAMNTEAFF. CDR3 DNA: TGTGCCAGCAGTGATGGGACAGCCATGAACACTGAAGCTTTCTTT.

This sequence joins TRBV6-5 and TRBJ1-3, with a possible D match to TRBD1 (6 bases). Germline CDR1 MNHEY, CDR2 SVGAGI. V gave up 5 bases and J gave up 0 bases, with 8 bases separating them. The CDR3 loop spans 14 amino acids. CDR3 in amino acids: CASSTGISGNTIYF. The DNA for the CDR3 is TGTGCCAGCAGTACAGGGATCTCTGGAAACACCATATATTTT.

The V call is TRBV3-1 (or the pseudogene TRBV3-2), the J call TRBJ1-2; no firm D call. The CDR3 consists of 13 residues. The ends were cut back, 7 bases at V and 2 bases at J, with 11 bases in the middle. CDR1 and CDR2 from the germline V gene are LGHDT and YNNKEL (reference sequence). The CDR3 loop reads CASKGGKNYGYTF. For the CDR3, the DNA is TGTGCCAGCAAGGGAGGGAAGAACTATGGCTACACCTTC.

This clone was seen a handful of times. The chain has TRBV20-1 and TRBJ1-2; no firm D call. This CDR3 spans 11 amino acids. V was pared by 6 bases and J by 7 bases, with 12 bases between. Germline CDR1 is DFQATT and CDR2 is SNEGSKA (reference sequence). The DNA of the CDR3 is TGCAGTGCCTTTCTCATCGGTGGCTACACCTTC. As protein: CSAFLIGGYTF.

The V and J genes are TRBV2 and TRBJ2-2; D remains ambiguous. Germline V gene sequence: CDR1 SNHLY, CDR2 FYNNEI. V lost 3 bases, J lost 1 base, and 12 bases lay in between. The CDR3 is made up of 16 amino acids. Here the CDR3 DNA reads TGTGCCAGCAGTGATGGTTGGCAGAAGAACACCGGGGAGCTGTTTTTT. Translated, it gives CASSDGWQKNTGELFF.

The CDR3 DNA is TGTGCCAGCAGCCTCCTCTTGAATTCCGAGCACCAGCAGTTCTTC. Residues: CASSLLLNSEHQQFF. V gene TRBV7-9 combines with J gene TRBJ2-1, with D uncertain. The CDR3 has 15 residues. Per the germline V gene, CDR1 is SEHNR and CDR2 is FQNEAQ (reference sequence). V lost 5 bases to trimming and J lost 11 bases, with 22 bases between them.

This chain connects TRBV6-5 to TRBJ1-5; 10 bases map to TRBD1. The junction had 4 bases not matched to a gene; V was cut back by 6 bases and J by 5 bases. The germline V gene has CDR1 MNHEY and CDR2 SVGAGI. The CDR3 is 14 residues long. The DNA for the CDR3 is TGTGCCAGCAGATCGACAGGGGGCGATCAGCCCCAGCATTTT. This translates into CASRSTGGDQPQHF.

The CDR3 region has the DNA TGTGCCAGCAGCTTACCAGGATCATCTCTCTATGGCTACACCTTC. Its protein is CASSLPGSSLYGYTF. The rearrangement uses TRBV7-9 and TRBJ1-2; D remains ambiguous. The CDR3 length is 15 residues. CDR1 is SEHNR and CDR2 is FQNEAQ in the germline V gene (reference sequence). V was clipped by 2 bases and J by 4 bases, with 14 bases between them. Variable domain in full (rest from reference TRBV7-9 and TRBJ1-2): DTGVSQNPRHKITKRGQNVTFRCDPISEHNRLYWYRQTLGQGPEFLTYFQNEAQLEKSRLLSDRFSAERPKGSFSTLEIQRTEQGDSAMYLCASSLPGSSLYGYTFGSGTRLTVV.

The chain recombines TRBV29-1 with TRBJ2-5, with D tentatively TRBD1 (9 bases). This CDR3 comprises 14 residues. Germline CDR1 and CDR2: SQVTM and ANQGSEA. The ends were cut back, 4 bases at V and 5 bases at J, with 17 bases in the middle. The DNA for the CDR3 is TGCAGCGTTGTGGAGCGGGGGACAGGGGAGACCCAGTACTTC. Translating it yields CSVVERGTGETQYF.

This chain links TRBV28 with TRBJ1-2, with D tentatively TRBD1 (5 bases). Germline V CDR1 and CDR2: MDHEN, SYDVKM. The CDR3 covers 15 residues. V dropped 6 bases and J dropped 4 bases, with 18 bases sitting between them. CDR3 nucleotide sequence: TGTGCCAGCAGCCGTCCCGGGCAGGGTGGCTATGGCTACACCTTC. Its translation is CASSRPGQGGYGYTF.

The V gene is TRBV5-1, the J gene TRBJ1-4; D remains ambiguous. V was trimmed by 0 bases and J by 5 bases, leaving 11 bases between them. The CDR3 contains 15 residues. The germline gives CDR1 SGHRS, CDR2 YFSETQ. This CDR3 is CASSLDSQPNEKLFF. CDR3 bases: TGCGCCAGCAGCTTGGACTCACAGCCGAATGAAAAACTGTTTTTT.

The CDR3 DNA reads as TGTGCCAGCAGCCAACTCCAGGCCGACTCCTACAATGAGCAGTTCTTC. Protein product: CASSQLQADSYNEQFF. The chain has TRBV14 and TRBJ2-1; D is unresolved. V was shortened by 2 bases and J by 0 bases, with 11 bases between the two germline ends. The CDR3 runs to 16 residues. CDR1 SGHDN and CDR2 FVKESK come from the germline V gene.

The rearrangement links TRBV3-1 (or the pseudogene TRBV3-2) to TRBJ2-1, with 9 nucleotides matching TRBD2. Germline CDR1 and CDR2: LGHDT and YNNKEL (reference sequence). The CDR3 consists of 15 residues. The junction had 8 bases not matched to a gene; V was cut back by 2 bases and J by 9 bases. The CDR3, as DNA: TGTGCCAGCAGCCAATTCTCTAGCGGGATAGGTGAGCAGTTCTTC. This codes for CASSQFSSGIGEQFF.

This chain connects TRBV11-2 to TRBJ2-1; D is ambiguous. CDR3 length: 15 residues. V was pared by 4 bases and J by 1 base, with 11 bases between. Per germline, CDR1 SGHAT and CDR2 FQNNGV. In nucleotides, the CDR3 is TGTGCCAGCAGCTCTGGCCAGAATTCCTACAATGAGCAGTTCTTC. Protein sequence: CASSSGQNSYNEQFF.

This clone has only one observation. The chain links TRBV21-1 to TRBJ1-3. TRBV21-1 is shown as a pseudogene. The CDR3 loop spans 20 amino acids. CDR3 DNA sequence: TGTGCCAGCAGCGGACGACGGCGGAGGGTTGGGGACCTCTCTGGAAACACCATATATTTT. This codes for CASSGRRRRVGDLSGNTIYF.

This clone occurred once. The rearrangement joins TRBV2 to TRBJ1-1; D not certain. CDR1 is SNHLY, CDR2 FYNNEI, per germline. The CDR3 runs to 12 residues. The germline V and J ends were trimmed by 5 bases and 0 bases, with 4 bases remaining between them. DNA of the CDR3: TGTGCCAGCAGTCGTCTGAACACTGAAGCTTTCTTT. It codes for CASSRLNTEAFF.

The chain employs TRBV4-1 and TRBJ2-7, with a possible D match to TRBD1 (6 bases). Germline V gives CDR1 MGHRA, CDR2 YSYEKL. Deletions cut 4 bases from V and 6 bases from J, with 16 bases between. There are 14 residues in the CDR3. The CDR3 coding sequence is TGCGCCAGCAGCCCCCGGGACACCGGCGGCGAGCAGTACTTC. Its protein product is CASSPRDTGGEQYF.

CDR3 in DNA: TGTGCCAGCAGTGCCCTATCCACCCTCTTAGATACGCAGTATTTT. This codes for CASSALSTLLDTQYF. The chain combines TRBV25-1 with TRBJ2-3; D is unresolved. The CDR3 totals 15 residues. CDR1 and CDR2 (germline): MGHDK, SYGVNS. V was clipped by 4 bases and J by 5 bases, with 16 bases between them.

CDR3 protein: CASSVDGSSSNQPQHF. CDR3 bases: TGTGCCAGCAGTGTAGACGGTAGCTCTAGCAATCAGCCCCAGCATTTT. This chain links TRBV2 with TRBJ1-5; D remains unclear. The ends were cut back, 4 bases at V and 0 bases at J, with 13 bases in the middle. Germline CDR1 and CDR2: SNHLY and FYNNEI. The CDR3 length is 16 residues.

The rearrangement joins TRBV7-9 to TRBJ1-4; TRBD1 might be the D (6 bases). The V and J ends lost 7 bases and 5 bases respectively, with 17 bases between them. The CDR3 consists of 15 residues. Germline V gene lookup returns CDR1 SEHNR and CDR2 FQNEAQ (reference sequence). CDR3 amino acids: CASTSPGTSNEKLFF. The CDR3 region has the DNA TGTGCCAGCACCTCTCCCGGGACAAGCAATGAAAAACTGTTTTTT.

The V gene is TRBV19, the J gene TRBJ2-7, with 7 positions matching TRBD1. Germline CDR1 reads LNHDA; CDR2 reads SQIVND (reference sequence). The CDR3 covers 15 residues. The V and J ends lost 1 base and 2 bases, in that order; junction bases with no gene match: 5. The CDR3 region has the DNA TGTGCCAGTAGTATAGGAGGGGGCAGGACCTACGAGCAGTACTTC. Translating gives CASSIGGGRTYEQYF.

The chain employs TRBV10-3 and TRBJ2-5; no clear D gene. Germline-derived CDR1 and CDR2 are ENHRY and SYGVKD. Deletions cut 3 bases from V and 5 bases from J, with 7 bases between. The length of the CDR3 is 12 residues. CDR3 residues: CAISDGPETQYF. CDR3 nucleotides: TGTGCCATCAGTGACGGTCCGGAGACCCAGTACTTC.

V gene TRBV19 combines with J gene TRBJ1-5; D unclear. CDR3 length equals 14 residues. Germline lookup yields CDR1 LNHDA and CDR2 SQIVND (reference sequence). V lost 4 bases and J 0 bases, leaving 7 bases between the germline ends. This CDR3 reads CASSKEYSNQPQHF. CDR3 DNA: TGTGCCAGTAGTAAGGAGTATAGCAATCAGCCCCAGCATTTT.

The chain joins TRBV11-2 to TRBJ1-1; perhaps TRBD1 as D (6 bases). The CDR3 spans 14 residues. V lost 3 bases and J lost 0, with 8 bases in between. CDR1 and CDR2 (germline): SGHAT, FQNNGV. The CDR3: CASSFPGVNTEAFF. CDR3 in DNA: TGTGCCAGCAGCTTTCCAGGGGTGAACACTGAAGCTTTCTTT.

This clone was seen a handful of times. The rearrangement joins TRBV27 to TRBJ1-5; D is ambiguous. CDR3 size: 14 residues. V lost 8 bases to trimming and J lost 1 base, with 12 bases between them. CDR1 is MNHEY and CDR2 is SMNVEV in the germline V gene (reference sequence). The CDR3 DNA sequence: TGTGCCAGCCGCCCTTCGGGGAGCAATCAGCCCCAGCATTTT. Its protein product is CASRPSGSNQPQHF.

This clone was detected once. The gene calls are TRBV19 and TRBJ1-2; D might be TRBD1 (6 bases). Trimming removed 4 bases at V and 6 bases at J, with 30 bases between. Germline V gene sequence: CDR1 LNHDA, CDR2 SQIVND (reference sequence). This CDR3 spans 19 amino acids. The CDR3 protein is CASSTPGQSGGRGGHGYTF. Here the CDR3 DNA reads TGTGCCAGTAGTACTCCAGGCCAGAGCGGGGGGCGCGGAGGACATGGCTACACCTTC.

The chain couples TRBV6-6 to TRBJ2-1; TRBD1 matches 8 bases. The CDR3 is 14 residues long. Germline V gene data show CDR1 as MNHNY and CDR2 as SVGAGI (reference sequence). Trimming cost V 5 bases and J 7 bases; bases outside gene matches: 7. CDR3 protein: CASSHGTGLNEQFF. Written as DNA, the CDR3 is TGTGCCAGCAGTCACGGGACAGGCCTTAATGAGCAGTTCTTC.

The V and J genes are TRBV14 and TRBJ2-2; 8 bases match TRBD1. The V gene's germline CDR1 is SGHDN and CDR2 FVKESK. The length of the CDR3 is 16 residues. J gave up 5 bases and V 3 bases, and 8 bases lay outside the gene matches. CDR3 region: CASSQRGQGGTGELFF. The CDR3 region has the DNA TGTGCCAGCAGCCAGAGAGGACAGGGAGGAACCGGGGAGCTGTTTTTT.

The CDR3 nucleotides are TGTGCCAGCAGCTTTGGGCCCAAAAACATTCAGTACTTC. This codes for CASSFGPKNIQYF. This chain links TRBV5-6 with TRBJ2-4; D gene ambiguous. V was shortened by 2 bases and J by 2 bases, with 5 bases between the two germline ends. The CDR3 is 13 residues long. CDR1 is SGHDT, CDR2 YYEEEE, per germline. Full variable domain (rest looked up from reference TRBV5-6 and TRBJ2-4): DAGVTQSPTHLIKTRGQQVTLRCSPKSGHDTVSWYQQALGQGPQFIFQYYEEEERQRGNFPDRFSGHQFPNYSSELNVNALLLGDSALYLCASSFGPKNIQYFGAGTRLSVL.

V gene TRBV13 combines with J gene TRBJ2-3, with 9 bases that match TRBD2. This CDR3 has 20 residues. The V segment lost 5 bases and the J segment 2 bases; nucleotides outside the gene matches: 20. Per germline, CDR1 PRHDT and CDR2 FYEKMQ (reference sequence). The CDR3 protein is CASSVALAGPFSSFTDTQYF. CDR3 DNA: TGTGCCAGCAGCGTAGCACTAGCGGGCCCTTTTAGCAGTTTCACAGATACGCAGTATTTT.